The 5 T cell receptor beta chains in this list originate from one sample, sequenced in a study of blood T cell repertoires in COVID-19. The data were produced by immunoSEQ multiplex PCR, yet TCRdb's version contains in-frame clones alone and is incomplete. The sample lists about 150,000 clones, 80% to 90% seen once, with approximately 3% in the top ten. Sequenced material: peripheral blood. Receptor source: a woman aged 55 to 70 with active COVID-19.

The chain is built from TRBV10-3 and TRBJ2-7, with a possible D match to TRBD2 (6 bases). Germline CDR1 and CDR2: ENHRY and SYGVKD. V lost 2 bases and J lost 4, with 12 bases in between. The CDR3 is 14 amino acids. The CDR3 DNA reads TGTGCCATCAGTGAGCTTAGCGGAAGGTACGAGCAGTACTTC. Encoded protein: CAISELSGRYEQYF.

V usage is TRBV4-2 and J usage is TRBJ2-5, with 8 bases that match TRBD2. With V trimmed by 8 bases and J by 4 bases, 15 bases remained unmatched. Per the germline V gene, CDR1 is LGHNA and CDR2 is YNFKEQ. This CDR3 region has 16 residues. The CDR3 DNA reads as TGTGCCAGCCAGCCACGAGCGGGAGTTATCTTAGAGACCCAGTACTTC. It codes for CASQPRAGVILETQYF.

The chain employs TRBV7-9 and TRBJ2-1, with a tentative D call TRBD2 (5 bases). The V gene lost 5 bases and the J gene lost 4 bases, with 18 bases spanning the gap. Germline assignment: CDR1 SEHNR and CDR2 FQNEAQ (reference sequence). This CDR3 region has 16 residues. CDR3 sequence: CASSRSPTGKYNEQFF. The CDR3 DNA sequence: TGTGCCAGCAGCCGTAGTCCTACCGGGAAATACAATGAGCAGTTCTTC.

Here the CDR3 DNA reads TGTGCCAGCAGCTTAGTTCGCCAGGTACAATACTTCTATGGCTACACCTTC. Amino acids: CASSLVRQVQYFYGYTF. J is TRBJ1-2 and V is TRBV7-9; D gene ambiguous. V gave up 1 base and J gave up 4 bases, with 19 bases separating them. Germline V gene sequence: CDR1 SEHNR, CDR2 FQNEAQ (reference sequence). This CDR3 region has 17 residues.

About this clone itself: The junction does not match germline at one end; this may be a read error. The J gene is TRBJ2-3, the V gene TRBV11-2; TRBD2 is a possible D gene (6 bases). The CDR3 runs 12 residues. From germline, CDR1 is SGHAT and CDR2 FQNNGV. CDR3 residues: CASSLRLDSQYF. CDR3 sequence (DNA): TGTGCCAGCAGCTTACGACTAGATTCGCAGTATTTT.